This T cell receptor (beta chain) was identified in a study of CD8 T cells in ankylosing spondylitis. This clonotype appeared many times. The antigen is unknown. Germline V gene sequence: CDR1 SEHNR, CDR2 FQNEAQ (reference sequence). The germline V and J ends were trimmed by 7 bases and 10 bases, with 16 bases remaining between them. This CDR3 comprises 12 residues. Scientists made TCR beta libraries using quantitative 5'-RACE with molecular barcodes. TCRdb fed the 5' RACE reads into MiXCR, producing one record per CDR3 protein. The top ten clones hold about a third of a sample with about 90,000 distinct CDR3 sequences, around 8.3% of them seen once. Study conclusions and caveats: In ankylosing spondylitis blood, a motif of about eight highly homologous TCR beta variants appeared characteristic. Matched synovial fluid from ankylosing spondylitis patients was reported to be enriched for disease-linked clones.

The source material was blood, either unsorted or a sorted T cell fraction (not recorded which). The clonotype originates from a male donor with ankylosing spondylitis. This chain uses TRBV7-9 with TRBJ2-5, with D hard to call. In DNA, the CDR3 is TGTGCCAGCACCGGAGAGGCGATGGGCCAGTACTTC. Amino acids: CASTGEAMGQYF.